A selection of T cell receptor beta chains follows, all from one sample in a study of T cells in Graves' hyperthyroidism and ophthalmopathy. TCRdb analysed the multiplex PCR reads with MiXCR anew, one entry per CDR3 protein. Of under 350,000 distinct CDR3 sequences listed, about 18% are singletons. Sequenced input: blood. The receptors derive from a woman between 45 and 60 years old with Graves' hyperthyroidism. Each CDR3 is given with its conserved first and last residue. A D gene is named only where the DNA matches it firmly. Clone size is not always given. Where it is, it says once, few, many or a class for expanded clones.

17,TRBV2,NA,TRBJ2-1,NA,TGTGCCAGCTCTACAGGGTGGGGGGCGAAATGGAACAATGAGCAGTTCTTC,CASSTGWGAKWNNEQFF
15,TRBV5-1,NA,TRBJ2-1,many,TGCGCCAGCAGCCAGGGACTCACCCAGGGCAATGAGCAGTTCTTC,CASSQGLTQGNEQFF
13,TRBV2,NA,TRBJ1-2,many,TGTGCCAGCAACCCCGGGACTGACTATGGCTACACCTTC,CASNPGTDYGYTF
16,TRBV18,TRBD1,TRBJ2-7,few,TGTGCCAGCTCACCAAAGCAGGGGGTCGAATCCTACGAGCAGTACTTC,CASSPKQGVESYEQYF
14,TRBV3-1,NA,TRBJ1-5,many,TGTGCCAGCAGCCAACAGGGGCATTCACAGCCCCAGCATTTT,CASSQQGHSQPQHF
15,TRBV7-2,NA,TRBJ2-3,many,TGTGCCAGCACTCCGGCGGTCGCTAGCACAGATACGCAGTATTTT,CASTPAVASTDTQYF
13,TRBV14,NA,TRBJ2-5,many,TGTGCCAGCAGCCAAGCGGCTTATGAGACCCAGTACTTC,CASSQAAYETQYF
13,TRBV11-2,NA,TRBJ2-7,NA,TGTGCCATTTCCGACGGAAATTTCTACGAGCAGTACTTC,CAISDGNFYEQYF
18,TRBV6-1,TRBD1,TRBJ1-5,NA,TGTGCCAGCAGTAGAGCCCCCCAGGGGGCCTGGGGCAATCAGCCCCAGCATTTT,CASSRAPQGAWGNQPQHF
12,TRBV20-1,TRBD2,TRBJ2-1,many,TGCAGTGCTAGAGGGGGGGGCAATGAGCAGTTCTTC,CSARGGGNEQFF
14,TRBV10-2,NA,TRBJ1-2,NA,TGCGCCAGCAGTGAGAGCGTAGGGAACTATGGCTACACCTTC,CASSESVGNYGYTF
14,TRBV13,NA,TRBJ1-5,many,TGTGCCAGCAGCTATGGACGCGTCAATCAGCCCCAGCATTTT,CASSYGRVNQPQHF
14,TRBV9,TRBD2,TRBJ2-1,NA,TGTGCCAGCAGCGTTGGGGGGGACTCCAATGAGCAGTTCTTC,CASSVGGDSNEQFF
16,TRBV20-1,NA,TRBJ1-1,NA,TGCAGTGCTAGAGTCAGGGGCGGACCCATGAACACTGAAGCTTTCTTT,CSARVRGGPMNTEAFF
13,TRBV3-1,NA,TRBJ2-2,few,TGTGCCAGCAGCCAAGGGACTACCGGGGAGCTGTTTTTT,CASSQGTTGELFF
15,TRBV14,TRBD1,TRBJ2-3,few,TGTGCCAGCAGACCTGACAGGGGGGGCCCAGATACGCAGTATTTT,CASRPDRGGPDTQYF
15,TRBV24-1,TRBD2,TRBJ2-5,few,TGTGCCACCAGTGTGACTAGCGGGGGTAAAGAGACCCAGTACTTC,CATSVTSGGKETQYF
14,TRBV6-5,TRBD1,TRBJ1-6,many,TGTGCCAGCAGTTATGACAGGGGGCGGTCACCCCTCCACTTT,CASSYDRGRSPLHF
15,TRBV18,NA,TRBJ2-1,NA,TGTGCCAGCTCGTACCAGGCTAGCTCCTACAATGAGCAGTTCTTC,CASSYQASSYNEQFF
16,TRBV19,TRBD2,TRBJ2-4,NA,TGTGCCAGTACGTGGAATAGCGGGTTAGCCAAAAACATTCAGTACTTC,CASTWNSGLAKNIQYF
13,TRBV7-9,TRBD2,TRBJ2-7,few,TGTGCCAGCAGCATGACTAGCGGCTACGAGCAGTACTTC,CASSMTSGYEQYF
14,TRBV28,NA,TRBJ2-5,many,TGTGCCAGCAGGCAGACAGGTGGAAAGGAGACCCAGTACTTC,CASRQTGGKETQYF
15,TRBV20-1,TRBD2,TRBJ2-1,NA,TGCAGTGCTAAAGGGACTAGCGGAGACTACAATGAGCAGTTCTTC,CSAKGTSGDYNEQFF
15,TRBV5-1,NA,TRBJ1-1,NA,TGCGCCAGCAGCTTGGTGGCAGGAACAAACACTGAAGCTTTCTTT,CASSLVAGTNTEAFF
15,TRBV18,TRBD1,TRBJ2-7,many,TGTGCCAGCTCACCTCCGGGACAGGGGTACGACGAGCAGTACTTC,CASSPPGQGYDEQYF
12,TRBV12-3/TRBV12-4,NA,TRBJ1-5,NA,TGTGCCAGCACATGGGGCAATCAGCCCCAGCATTTT,CASTWGNQPQHF
18,TRBV11-2,NA,TRBJ2-5,NA,TGTGCCAGCAGCTCTCTAGGAGACCCTTGGTTGGGTCTAGAGACCCAGTACTTC,CASSSLGDPWLGLETQYF
15,TRBV6-2/TRBV6-3,NA,TRBJ2-2,NA,TGTGCCAGCAGTCGAGGAAGGTTCCCCACCGGGGAGCTGTTTTTT,CASSRGRFPTGELFF
14,TRBV20-1,NA,TRBJ2-3,many,TGCAGTGCCCCAGTGGGCACAAGCACAGATACGCAGTATTTT,CSAPVGTSTDTQYF
12,TRBV6-1,NA,TRBJ1-2,many,TGTGCCAGCAGTGTCAGTTCCTATGGCTACACCTTC,CASSVSSYGYTF
14,TRBV27,NA,TRBJ1-1,NA,TGTGCCAGCAGTCCGGGCCAGAGATTCACTGAAGCTTTCTTT,CASSPGQRFTEAFF
14,TRBV5-1,NA,TRBJ2-1,NA,TGCGCCAGCTACGTTGAGACTACCTACAATGAGCAGTTCTTC,CASYVETTYNEQFF
14,TRBV5-6,NA,TRBJ1-2,few,TGTGCCAGCAGCTTGGCCGCGGGGGCGGGGGGCTACACCTTC,CASSLAAGAGGYTF
12,TRBV10-3,NA,TRBJ2-1,many,TGTGCCATCAGTGACAGTTACAATGAGCAGTTCTTC,CAISDSYNEQFF
11,TRBV7-3,NA,TRBJ1-1,NA,TGTGCCAGCAGCTCAGGGATTGAAGCTTTCTTT,CASSSGIEAFF
16,TRBV2,NA,TRBJ2-7,many,TGTGCCAGCAGTGAAGCAGGGACACGACATTTCTACGAGCAGTACTTC,CASSEAGTRHFYEQYF
12,TRBV20-1,NA,TRBJ1-1,NA,TGCAGTGCTAGATGGGAAAACACTGAAGCTTTCTTT,CSARWENTEAFF
13,TRBV12-3/TRBV12-4,TRBD1,TRBJ1-2,many,TGTGCCAGCAGTTTAACAGGGGAGGTTGGCTACACCTTC,CASSLTGEVGYTF
13,TRBV30,NA,TRBJ1-4,few,TGTGCCTGGAGCCGGGCCTCTAATGAAAACCTGTTTTTT,CAWSRASNENLFF
14,TRBV7-9,NA,TRBJ1-2,many,TGTGCCAGCAGCTTAGTCGGCGGAGACTATGGCTACACCTTC,CASSLVGGDYGYTF
12,TRBV11-1,NA,TRBJ1-1,large,TGTGCCAGCAGCAGGGGTGACACTGAAGCTTTCTTT,CASSRGDTEAFF
12,TRBV6-1,NA,TRBJ1-5,many,TGTGCCAGCAGGGCCGCCGATCGGCCCCAGCATTTT,CASRAADRPQHF
17,TRBV7-9,TRBD2,TRBJ2-7,NA,TGTGCCAGCAGCTTAGTCGGATTGGGGGGAGGGCCAGTCGAGCAGTACTTC,CASSLVGLGGGPVEQYF
17,TRBV14,NA,TRBJ2-5,NA,TGTGCCAGCAGCCAAGAGGGAGGGGGGCCATCAGCAGAGACCCAGTACTTC,CASSQEGGGPSAETQYF
16,TRBV29-1,TRBD2,TRBJ2-3,NA,TGCAGCGTTGACGGACTAGCGTTTCCTAGCACAGATACGCAGTATTTT,CSVDGLAFPSTDTQYF
15,TRBV11-2,NA,TRBJ1-4,many,TGTGCCAGCAGCTTAGCTTTACAGGAGAATGAAAAACTGTTTTTT,CASSLALQENEKLFF
15,TRBV5-1,NA,TRBJ2-2,NA,TGCGCCAGCAGCACCACCCGACAGAACACCGAGGAGCTGTTTTTT,CASSTTRQNTEELFF
15,TRBV14,TRBD2,TRBJ2-1,many,TGTGCCAGCAGCCAAGACCTAGCGGGTACCAATGAGCAGTTCTTC,CASSQDLAGTNEQFF